This T cell receptor beta chain was captured by sequencing in a study of cytomegalovirus exposure and HLA in healthy donors. The study ran its PCR with 60 Vbeta and 13 Jbeta primers. TCRdb keeps only in-frame clones here, not all; method: immunoSEQ multiplex PCR. The sample consists of tens of thousands of clones, about 81% of them appearing once. Germline V gene lookup returns CDR1 SGHDN and CDR2 FVKESK. The CDR3 runs 16 residues. V was pared by 2 bases and J by 0 bases, with 13 bases between. Sequences were obtained from PBMCs. V usage is TRBV14 and J usage is TRBJ1-1, with a possible D match to TRBD1 (5 bases). This clonotype was obtained from a man over 45 in good health and CMV-seropositive. The CDR3 sequence is CASSQRQIALNTEAFF. CDR3 nucleotides: TGTGCCAGCAGCCAAAGACAGATTGCATTGAACACTGAAGCTTTCTTT.